The entry that follows covers one TCR beta chain sequence. What it binds is not known. Under the authors' procedure: Variation in CDR3 across clinicopathological groups served as the basis for constructing a distant-metastasis classifier in papillary thyroid cancer. TCRdb redid the clone calls on the PCR reads using MiXCR. The V and J calls and clone size come from TCRdb's table, not from the authors' own analysis. The sample consists of about 49,000 clones, approximately 20% of them appearing once. This sample stems from a study of metastatic and nonmetastatic thyroid tumors. At the level of the study: Repertoires from malignant and benign thyroid patients were compared across blood and tumor or nodule tissue. Study-level findings and limits: It was reportedly found that TCR beta diversity was significantly higher in malignant thyroid tumors than in benign nodules, a difference seen in both blood and tumor samples.

CDR3 length equals 17 residues. Trimming removed 4 bases at V and 7 bases at J, with 27 bases between. The germline V gene encodes CDR1 SGHRS and CDR2 YFSETQ. All patients reached thyroid surgery having received no treatment beforehand. The receptor comes from a female donor with papillary thyroid cancer or a benign thyroid nodule (not recorded which). Some clones in this sample may be carry-over from other donors' samples. The chain joins TRBV5-1 to TRBJ2-7; D is perhaps TRBD2 (6 bases). The specimen was blood. CDR3 protein: CASSRRPWTIGEKEQYF. The CDR3 bases are TGCGCCAGCAGCCGTAGGCCCTGGACTATCGGGGAAAAAGAGCAGTACTTC.